This T cell receptor (beta chain) comes out of a study of blood T cells in healthy people across ages. The CDR3 loop spans 17 amino acids. The ends lost 2 bases at V and 1 base at J; junction bases unmatched: 8. Germline CDR1 reads SGHNT; CDR2 reads YENEEA. Then a second PCR, running roughly 7 to 11 cycles, was carried out with a sample-barcoded 5' primer and a J-beta primer mix. TCRdb reprocessed the 5' RACE reads via MiXCR and lists one record per CDR3 protein. Here the sample spans about 670,000 distinct CDR3 sequences, around 41% being singletons. As for this clonotype: Its target is not known.

Findings and caveats of the study: Because sorting was not performed, PBMCs prevented conclusive naive versus antigen-experienced comparison.

Specimen: blood. This TCR was sampled from a man older than 75 in good health. The chain has TRBV11-3 and TRBJ2-3; 8 bases map to TRBD2. CDR3 in amino acids: CASSLSVTGGRTDTQYF. CDR3 in DNA: TGTGCCAGCAGCTTATCGGTAACGGGGGGGCGCACAGATACGCAGTATTTT.